Following are 16 T cell receptor beta chains from one sample sequenced in a study of blood T cell repertoires in COVID-19. TCRdb's table, derived via immunoSEQ multiplex PCR, lists solely in-frame clones and lacks some. Of 280,000 or so clones in the sample, 86% were seen once. Sequenced input: peripheral blood. These receptors were collected from a woman aged 25 to 39 who had recovered from COVID-19.

This rearrangement joins TRBV27 to TRBJ1-1; a weak D match, TRBD1 (6 bases). This CDR3 is built from 18 residues. V gave up 1 base and J gave up 3 bases, with 21 bases separating them. Germline CDR1 reads MNHEY; CDR2 reads SMNVEV (reference sequence). The CDR3 bases are TGTGCCAGCAGTTTATATGGGACGCTGGACAGATTCTACACTGAAGCTTTCTTT. Translated, it gives CASSLYGTLDRFYTEAFF.

The rearrangement joins TRBV6-5 to TRBJ2-3; TRBD2 matches 8 bases. The CDR3 runs 15 residues. The V and J ends lost 5 bases and 2 bases, in that order; junction bases with no gene match: 6. Germline lookup yields CDR1 MNHEY and CDR2 SVGAGI. The CDR3 protein is CASSKQRGFTDTQYF. The CDR3 DNA reads TGTGCCAGCAGTAAGCAGCGGGGGTTCACAGATACGCAGTATTTT.

J is TRBJ1-4 and V is TRBV7-9; D may be TRBD1 (6 bases). Trimming left V 2 bases short and J 15 bases short, with 13 bases between. CDR1 is SEHNR, CDR2 FQNEAQ, per germline (reference sequence). The CDR3 runs to 12 residues. CDR3 sequence (DNA): TGTGCCAGCAGCTTATTCCGGGACAAGGTGTTTTTT. It specifies CASSLFRDKVFF.

The J gene is TRBJ2-3, the V gene TRBV24-1, with TRBD1 identical over 9 bases. Germline loops: CDR1 KGHDR, CDR2 SFDVKD. V lost 3 bases, J lost 4 bases, and 10 bases stayed unmatched. The CDR3 covers 17 residues. Written as DNA, the CDR3 is TGTGCCACCAGTGATGCACTGGGACAGGGAGGATCAGATACGCAGTATTTT. Its translation: CATSDALGQGGSDTQYF.

This chain joins TRBV6-1 and TRBJ2-6; 10 bases match TRBD1. Trimming removed 0 bases from V and 0 bases from J; junction bases left unmatched: 5. Germline V lookup: CDR1 MNHNS, CDR2 SASEGT. The CDR3 has 19 residues. The CDR3 bases are TGTGCCAGCAGTGAAGCGCTGAGGACAGGGGGCTCTGGGGCCAACGTCCTGACTTTC. It codes for CASSEALRTGGSGANVLTF.

This rearrangement joins TRBV12-3 or TRBV12-4 to TRBJ1-6; no clear D. V lost 6 bases and J 9 bases, leaving 12 bases between the germline ends. The CDR3 loop spans 13 amino acids. CDR3 bases: TGTGCCAGCAGCCGGGGTCTCGTTTCACCCCTCCACTTT. It specifies CASSRGLVSPLHF.

The rearrangement joins TRBV11-2 to TRBJ2-2, with D unclear. The CDR3 contains 16 residues. Trimming took off 3 bases at V and 3 bases at J, with 14 bases between the two ends. The V gene's germline CDR1 is SGHAT and CDR2 FQNNGV. CDR3 coding DNA: TGTGCCAGCAGCTTCGAGTCCGCGAAATACACCGGGGAGCTGTTTTTT. Translated: CASSFESAKYTGELFF.

J is TRBJ2-7 and V is TRBV28; tentatively, D is TRBD2 (6 bases). The CDR3 covers 13 residues. Germline V gives CDR1 MDHEN, CDR2 SYDVKM. Trimming took 4 bases from V and 2 from J, leaving 9 bases between them. CDR3 in DNA: TGTGCCAGCAGTTGGGAGGTCCCCTACGAGCAGTACTTC. Encoded protein: CASSWEVPYEQYF.

This clone has ten or more counts. The gene calls are TRBV27 and TRBJ2-7, with D perhaps TRBD2 (6 bases). There are 14 residues in the CDR3. V lost 5 bases and J 4 bases, leaving 15 bases between the germline ends. Looked up from germline, CDR1 is MNHEY and CDR2 is SMNVEV (reference sequence). CDR3 coding DNA: TGTGCCAGCAGTATCCGGGGGATACAATACGAGCAGTACTTC. Protein product: CASSIRGIQYEQYF.

V is TRBV11-3 and J is TRBJ2-2; D is uncertain. Germline CDR1 and CDR2: SGHNT and YENEEA. Trimming stripped 2 bases from V and 4 bases from J, with 17 bases between. The CDR3 covers 17 residues. CDR3 sequence (DNA): TGTGCCAGCAGCTTATCTCAGTCAGCTCGAGGCACCGGGGAGCTGTTTTTT. It codes for CASSLSQSARGTGELFF.

This clone occurred many times. This sequence joins TRBV21-1 and TRBJ2-7; the D call of TRBD2 is as the table states it, not checked on the DNA. TRBV21-1 is described as a pseudogene. The CDR3 has 15 residues. The CDR3 is CASSSSRDYFYEQYF. In DNA, the CDR3 is TGTGCCAGCAGCAGCTCCCGGGACTACTTCTACGAGCAGTACTTC.

This sequence joins TRBV12-5 and TRBJ2-7; D unresolved. CDR1 is LGHNT and CDR2 is FRNRAP in the germline V gene. The CDR3 is 12 amino acids. V lost 7 bases and J lost 3, with 10 bases in between. The CDR3 region is CASALSFYEQYF. The CDR3 region has the DNA TGTGCTAGTGCCCTATCTTTCTACGAGCAGTACTTC.

The chain has TRBV29-1 and TRBJ1-1; TRBD1 is a possible D gene (5 bases). The V end was cut by 2 bases, the J end by 0 bases, with 7 bases between. Germline V gene data show CDR1 as SQVTM and CDR2 as ANQGSEA. This CDR3 contains 13 residues. CDR3 amino acids: CSVEQGMNTEAFF. CDR3 DNA sequence: TGCAGCGTTGAACAGGGAATGAACACTGAAGCTTTCTTT.

Remarks on this clone: An end of the junction does not agree with germline; a read error may underlie this. The rearrangement links TRBV2 to TRBJ1-3; TRBD1 matches at 7 bases. This CDR3 has 15 residues. The germline V gene has CDR1 SNHLY and CDR2 FYNNEI. DNA for the CDR3: TGTGCCAGCAGAGAAGGGGGCTTGATTAGAAACACCATATATTTT. It yields the protein CASREGGLIRNTIYF.

This clone was picked up a small number of times. This chain uses TRBV7-2 with TRBJ2-7; 7 bases are a match to TRBD2. With 2 bases clipped from V and 7 bases from J, the junction kept 2 bases outside the gene matches. Germline values: CDR1 SGHTA, CDR2 FQGNSA. The CDR3 consists of 12 residues. The CDR3 DNA reads as TGTGCCAGCAGCTTACGAGCGGGGGAGCAGTACTTC. It encodes CASSLRAGEQYF.

This clone has just a few counts. The chain combines TRBV7-8 with TRBJ1-5; maybe TRBD1 (6 bases). The germline V and J ends were trimmed by 4 bases and 7 bases, with 17 bases remaining between them. This CDR3 has 15 amino acids. CDR1 is SGHVS, CDR2 FQNEAQ, per germline. CDR3 DNA: TGTGCCAGCAGCTCCCCCCCAGGGGAACGCCAGCCCCAGCATTTT. It is translated as CASSSPPGERQPQHF.